These 7 T cell receptor beta chains share one sample of origin, sequenced in a study of blood T cells in healthy people across ages. Primers used in a second PCR of about 6 to 12 cycles were a sample-barcoded 5' primer and a J-beta primer mix. TCRdb processed the 5' RACE reads anew with MiXCR; each CDR3 protein has one entry. The table shows around 320,000 distinct CDR3 sequences, with roughly 27% occurring only once. Source material: blood. The source is a woman in her seventies in good health.

This clonotype has more than one count but fewer than ten. The chain couples TRBV19 to TRBJ1-1; a weak D match, TRBD1 (6 bases). The germline V gene has CDR1 LNHDA and CDR2 SQIVND (reference sequence). Trimming left V 5 bases short and J 0 bases short, with 13 bases between. The CDR3 sequence is 15 residues long. The CDR3 DNA sequence: TGTGCCAGTAGTTCTCCAGGGGACATGAACACTGAAGCTTTCTTT. It yields the protein CASSSPGDMNTEAFF.

This clonotype was picked up many times. The J gene is TRBJ1-5, the V gene TRBV28, with 8 bases lining up with TRBD1. With 6 bases clipped from V and 3 bases from J, the junction kept 10 bases outside the gene matches. The CDR3 is 16 amino acids. Looked up from germline, CDR1 is MDHEN and CDR2 is SYDVKM. CDR3 sequence (DNA): TGTGCCAGCAGGGACCCCGGACAGGGCGTCAATCAGCCCCAGCATTTT. Translated, it gives CASRDPGQGVNQPQHF.

The table lists this clonotype with many counts. The J gene is TRBJ1-1, the V gene TRBV28; D remains ambiguous. Germline loops: CDR1 MDHEN, CDR2 SYDVKM. V was cut by 2 bases and J by 0 bases, with 7 bases left in between. This CDR3 has 14 amino acids. The CDR3 coding sequence is TGTGCCAGCAGTTTACTGACAATGAACACTGAAGCTTTCTTT. Translating gives CASSLLTMNTEAFF.

The chain links TRBV9 to TRBJ2-5; 12 bases are a match to TRBD2. CDR3 length: 18 amino acids. Trimming at V came to 2 bases and at J to 2 bases, leaving 10 bases not matched to a gene. CDR1 is SGDLS and CDR2 is YYNGEE in the germline V gene. The CDR3 loop is CASSVNLAGGPRQETQYF. CDR3 nucleotide sequence: TGTGCCAGCAGCGTCAATCTAGCGGGAGGGCCGAGGCAAGAGACCCAGTACTTC.

About this clonotype itself: Relative to the germline gene, one junction end is altered; a read error may explain this. The rearrangement uses TRBV6-2 or TRBV6-3 and TRBJ2-4; 8 nucleotides align to TRBD1. CDR3 length: 11 residues. Germline V gives CDR1 MNHEY, CDR2 SVGEGT. This CDR3 reads CASSRQGPLHF. The CDR3 region has the DNA TGTGCCAGCAGTCGACAGGGGCCCCTTCACTTC.

The chain couples TRBV7-2 to TRBJ2-5; the D gene is possibly TRBD2 (5 bases). The CDR3 has 14 amino acids. CDR1 SGHTA and CDR2 FQGNSA come from the germline V gene. Trimming left V 2 bases short and J 6 bases short, with 13 bases between. The CDR3 loop reads CASSLLASKKTQYF. CDR3 nucleotides: TGTGCCAGCAGCTTATTGGCTAGCAAGAAGACCCAGTACTTC.

This clonotype was picked up a small number of times. The chain has TRBV12-3 or TRBV12-4 and TRBJ2-5, with D tentatively TRBD1 or TRBD2 (6 bases each). V dropped 3 bases and J dropped 4 bases, with 12 bases sitting between them. The CDR3 sequence is 14 residues long. The CDR3 DNA reads as TGTGCCAGCAGTTTTGTAGGGGGGAGAGAGACCCAGTACTTC. Amino acid sequence: CASSFVGGRETQYF.